The rows below give T cell receptor beta chains drawn from one sample of a study of T cells in Graves' hyperthyroidism and ophthalmopathy. TCRdb re-called the multiplex PCR reads through MiXCR, storing one row per CDR3 protein. The sample has a few hundred thousand distinct CDR3 sequences, around a sixth seen once. The specimen was blood. Receptor source: a woman under 30 with Graves' hyperthyroidism. Each CDR3 is given with its conserved first and last residue. D genes are given only for firm matches. A clone size is listed for some rows: how often the clone was seen (once, few, many), or a class if it is expanded.

D,size,J,V,CDR3,DNA
TRBD1,many,TRBJ1-3,TRBV5-1,CASSSGTGSSGNTIYF,TGCGCCAGCAGCTCCGGGACAGGAAGCTCTGGAAACACCATATATTTT
.,.,TRBJ2-3,TRBV7-2,CASSSAWDRTDTQYF,TGTGCCAGCAGCTCCGCCTGGGACCGCACAGATACGCAGTATTTT
TRBD1,few,TRBJ2-1,TRBV6-1,CASSSRPGTGVF,TGTGCCAGCAGCTCACGTCCGGGGACAGGAGTCTTC
TRBD1,.,TRBJ1-1,TRBV11-2,CASSLGGAGQGARRGPNTEAFF,TGTGCCAGCAGCTTAGGCGGGGCGGGACAGGGGGCAAGGCGGGGTCCGAACACTGAAGCTTTCTTT
TRBD1,many,TRBJ2-7,TRBV12-3/TRBV12-4,CASSGPGQRYEQYF,TGTGCCAGCAGTGGCCCGGGACAGCGCTACGAGCAGTACTTC
TRBD2,few,TRBJ2-7,TRBV5-6,CASSSLLAGGPGYEQYF,TGTGCCAGCAGCTCGTTGTTAGCGGGAGGGCCGGGGTACGAGCAGTACTTC
.,many,TRBJ2-3,TRBV4-1,CASSQDRSVPDTQYF,TGCGCCAGCAGCCAAGATAGAAGCGTTCCAGATACGCAGTATTTT
TRBD2,.,TRBJ2-3,TRBV7-2,CASSLQSRGGTDTQYF,TGTGCCAGCAGCTTACAGTCGCGGGGGGGCACAGATACGCAGTATTTT
.,few,TRBJ1-3,TRBV12-3/TRBV12-4,CASSLGRDGAGNTIYF,TGTGCCAGCAGTTTGGGAAGGGACGGTGCTGGAAACACCATATATTTT
.,few,TRBJ1-2,TRBV10-2,CASTKRWQVGRRTGYTF,TGCGCCAGCACTAAGAGGTGGCAGGTCGGGCGAAGGACTGGCTACACCTTC
TRBD1,many,TRBJ1-4,TRBV12-3/TRBV12-4,CASRHGQGEGKLFF,TGTGCCAGCAGACATGGACAGGGGGAGGGCAAACTGTTTTTT
.,.,TRBJ2-2,TRBV11-3,CASSLVRGELFF,TGTGCCAGCAGTTTAGTCCGGGGGGAGCTGTTTTTT
.,.,TRBJ2-7,TRBV9,CASSVGMASSYEQYF,TGTGCCAGCAGCGTAGGTATGGCGTCATCCTACGAGCAGTACTTC
.,few,TRBJ1-3,TRBV9,CASSVAATVSGNTIYF,TGTGCCAGCAGCGTAGCTGCGACAGTATCTGGAAACACCATATATTTT
.,.,TRBJ2-1,TRBV4-2,CASSQASAGSDEQFF,TGTGCCAGCAGCCAAGCAAGCGCAGGGAGCGATGAGCAGTTCTTC
TRBD2,many,TRBJ2-7,TRBV28,CASSLAGVGSYEQYF,TGTGCCAGCAGTTTAGCGGGAGTAGGTTCCTACGAGCAGTACTTC
TRBD1,.,TRBJ1-2,TRBV19,CTSSRIRDRGRLDGYTF,TGTACCAGTAGTAGAATCCGGGACAGGGGGCGCTTGGATGGCTACACCTTC
.,.,TRBJ2-4,TRBV4-1,CASSYGTLGASKNIQYF,TGCGCCAGCAGCTACGGTACATTGGGCGCTTCCAAAAACATTCAGTACTTC
TRBD2,.,TRBJ2-2,TRBV27,CASSFLAGVSTGELFF,TGTGCCAGCAGTTTTCTAGCGGGAGTTAGCACCGGGGAGCTGTTTTTT
.,many,TRBJ2-7,TRBV20-1,CSARPLDRYEQYF,TGCAGTGCTAGACCACTGGACCGCTACGAGCAGTACTTC
TRBD1,few,TRBJ1-4,TRBV28,CASSFPLGGGEKLFF,TGTGCCAGCAGTTTCCCCCTAGGGGGCGGTGAAAAACTGTTTTTT
.,many,TRBJ2-7,TRBV28,CASSAFDTSYEQYF,TGTGCCAGCAGCGCGTTTGACACATCCTACGAGCAGTACTTC
.,.,TRBJ2-2,TRBV24-1,CATQKGGFLSNTGELFF,TGTGCCACCCAAAAGGGGGGTTTTCTCTCAAACACCGGGGAGCTGTTTTTT
.,many,TRBJ1-1,TRBV7-8,CASSLQDTEAFF,TGTGCCAGCAGCTTACAGGACACTGAAGCTTTCTTT
.,.,TRBJ1-2,TRBV20-1,CSARVRDPNYGYTF,TGCAGTGCTAGAGTGAGGGACCCTAACTATGGCTACACCTTC
TRBD1,.,TRBJ2-7,TRBV5-1,CASSLTGTGGDEQYF,TGCGCCAGCAGTCTCACCGGGACAGGGGGTGATGAGCAGTACTTC
.,.,TRBJ2-5,TRBV6-1,CASSRPRETQYF,TGTGCCAGCAGTAGACCCAGAGAGACCCAGTACTTC
TRBD1,few,TRBJ1-1,TRBV6-1,CASRTGTGGNTEAFF,TGTGCCAGCAGAACCGGGACAGGGGGCAACACTGAAGCTTTCTTT
.,many,TRBJ1-2,TRBV6-6,CASSYSEGMGYGYTF,TGTGCCAGCAGTTACTCAGAGGGGATGGGCTATGGCTACACCTTC